One T cell receptor beta chain is described in this entry. Antigen unknown. This sample stems from a study of T cell responses to AZD1222 COVID-19 vaccine. The trim removed 6 bases at V and 7 bases at J, leaving 8 bases unmatched. CDR1 is SNHLY, CDR2 FYNNEI, per germline. CDR3 length: 13 amino acids. Second-dose timings of about 4 or about 12 weeks were pooled. The study's findings and limits: Most donors were white British, females outnumbered males, and clonal diversity was possibly underestimated. Distributed over spike, vaccine-associated CD4 TCRs predominated at 160-218 and 743-854.

Sequencing used immunoSEQ multiplex PCR; TCRdb keeps in-frame clones, though not all of them. Of 70,000 to 100,000 clones listed, about 93% were seen once; the top ten hold approximately 3.1%. The TCR originated in an adult who received the AZD1222 COVID-19 vaccine. The chain links TRBV2 to TRBJ1-2, with 7 bases aligning to TRBD1. The specimen was peripheral blood, collected 28 days after the second AZD1222 dose. CDR3 residues: CASRPDRWAGYTF. Written as DNA, the CDR3 is TGTGCCAGCAGACCGGACAGGTGGGCTGGCTACACCTTC.